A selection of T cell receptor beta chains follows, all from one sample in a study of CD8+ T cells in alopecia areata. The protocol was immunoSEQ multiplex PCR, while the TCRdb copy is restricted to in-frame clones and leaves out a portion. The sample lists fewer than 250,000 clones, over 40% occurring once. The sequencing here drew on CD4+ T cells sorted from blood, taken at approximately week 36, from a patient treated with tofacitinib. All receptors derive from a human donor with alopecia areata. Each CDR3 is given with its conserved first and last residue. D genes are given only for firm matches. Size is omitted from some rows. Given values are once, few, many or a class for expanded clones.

CASSYGPAGRNTEAFF	TGTGCCAGCAGCTACGGTCCGGCAGGTCGGAACACTGAAGCTTTCTTT	-	-	TRBV7-8	TRBJ1-1
CASSQGDEQFF	TGCGCCAGCAGCCAAGGGGACGAGCAGTTCTTC	-	-	TRBV5-1	TRBJ2-1
CSAGTSGRVRTDTQYF	TGCAGCGCCGGGACTAGCGGGAGGGTGAGGACAGATACGCAGTATTTT	few	TRBD2	TRBV29-1	TRBJ2-3
CASIDPVANNEQFF	TGTGCCTCTATCGATCCAGTGGCGAACAATGAGCAGTTCTTC	few	-	TRBV10-3	TRBJ2-1
CASSWDRGGDNEQFF	TGTGCCAGCAGCTGGGACAGGGGTGGTGACAATGAGCAGTTCTTC	-	TRBD1	TRBV2	TRBJ2-1
CASSLSLGHTGYTF	TGTGCCAGCAGCTTAAGTCTGGGCCACACGGGCTACACCTTC	-	-	TRBV7-2	TRBJ1-2
CASSAGTSGRNEQFF	TGTGCCAGCAGTGCCGGGACTAGCGGGAGAAATGAGCAGTTCTTC	-	TRBD2	TRBV27	TRBJ2-1
CASSIAGAAGELFF	TGTGCCAGCAGTATAGCGGGAGCAGCCGGGGAGCTGTTTTTT	few	TRBD2	TRBV27	TRBJ2-2
CASSFGGGGYEQYF	TGCGCCAGCAGCTTCGGCGGGGGCGGTTACGAGCAGTACTTC	-	-	TRBV5-1	TRBJ2-7
CASSRDYEQYF	TGTGCCAGCAGCCGCGACTACGAGCAGTACTTC	few	-	TRBV7-2	TRBJ2-7
CASKGGGISYEQYF	TGTGCCAGCAAGGGCGGGGGTATCTCCTACGAGCAGTACTTC	-	TRBD2	TRBV11-2	TRBJ2-7
CASSLELAGRSDTQYF	TGCGCCAGCAGCTTGGAACTAGCGGGGCGGTCAGATACGCAGTATTTT	-	TRBD2	TRBV5-1	TRBJ2-3
CASSQPNSGANVLTF	TGTGCCAGCAGCCAACCCAACTCTGGGGCCAACGTCCTGACTTTC	-	-	TRBV4-2	TRBJ2-6
CAITGRPKLDGYTF	TGTGCCATAACGGGACGCCCGAAGCTCGATGGCTACACCTTC	-	-	TRBV10-3	TRBJ1-2
CASSQDAAGRETQYF	TGCGCCAGCAGCCAAGATGCTGCGGGCCGGGAGACCCAGTACTTC	-	-	TRBV4-1	TRBJ2-5
CATSRERQGGQQYF	TGTGCCACCAGCAGAGAGAGACAGGGCGGGCAGCAGTACTTC	few	TRBD1	TRBV15	TRBJ2-7
CASSLGTNQPQHF	TGTGCCAGCAGCCTTGGGACCAATCAGCCCCAGCATTTT	-	-	TRBV7-9	TRBJ1-5
CAWSVGQVYGYTF	TGTGCCTGGAGTGTGGGACAGGTTTATGGCTACACCTTC	-	TRBD1	TRBV30	TRBJ1-2
CAWNQGGPGYTF	TGTGCCTGGAATCAGGGAGGGCCTGGCTACACCTTC	few	-	TRBV30	TRBJ1-2
CASSYPGAETQYF	TGTGCCAGCAGTTATCCGGGAGCAGAGACCCAGTACTTC	once	-	TRBV6-6	TRBJ2-5
CASSLGSESSYEQYF	TGTGCCAGCAGCTTAGGATCTGAGAGCTCCTACGAGCAGTACTTC	-	-	TRBV11-3	TRBJ2-7
CSVVAGLAGPEATQYF	TGCAGCGTTGTGGCTGGACTAGCGGGACCCGAGGCCACGCAGTATTTT	-	TRBD2	TRBV29-1	TRBJ2-3
CACEKTGTETQYF	TGTGCCTGCGAGAAGACAGGGACCGAGACCCAGTACTTC	-	TRBD1	TRBV19	TRBJ2-5
CASSRAWTGGSHNEQFF	TGCGCCAGCAGCCGGGCCTGGACGGGTGGGTCCCACAATGAGCAGTTCTTC	-	-	TRBV5-1	TRBJ2-1
CASSQDSYEQYF	TGCGCCAGCAGCCAGGACAGTTACGAGCAGTACTTC	-	-	TRBV5-1	TRBJ2-7
CASSMGRNTDTQYF	TGTGCCAGTAGTATGGGCAGAAACACAGATACGCAGTATTTT	few	-	TRBV19	TRBJ2-3
CASRKKEDRLAEQFF	TGTGCCAGCAGGAAAAAGGAGGATCGTCTAGCGGAGCAGTTCTTC	few	-	TRBV7-9	TRBJ2-1
CASSPQYNEQFF	TGTGCCAGCTCACCCCAATACAATGAGCAGTTCTTC	-	-	TRBV18	TRBJ2-1
CASSYREDWGAFF	TGTGCCAGCAGTTACCGGGAGGATTGGGGAGCTTTCTTT	-	-	TRBV6-5	TRBJ1-1
CASSYSQGRGNTIYF	TGTGCCAGCAGTTACTCGCAGGGGCGCGGAAACACCATATATTTT	-	-	TRBV6-6	TRBJ1-3
CASSLRTNTGELFF	TGCGCCAGCAGCTTGCGGACGAACACCGGGGAGCTGTTTTTT	-	-	TRBV5-1	TRBJ2-2
CASSQRQGRTGELFF	TGTGCCAGCTCGCAACGACAGGGGCGAACCGGGGAGCTGTTTTTT	medium-sized	TRBD1	TRBV18	TRBJ2-2